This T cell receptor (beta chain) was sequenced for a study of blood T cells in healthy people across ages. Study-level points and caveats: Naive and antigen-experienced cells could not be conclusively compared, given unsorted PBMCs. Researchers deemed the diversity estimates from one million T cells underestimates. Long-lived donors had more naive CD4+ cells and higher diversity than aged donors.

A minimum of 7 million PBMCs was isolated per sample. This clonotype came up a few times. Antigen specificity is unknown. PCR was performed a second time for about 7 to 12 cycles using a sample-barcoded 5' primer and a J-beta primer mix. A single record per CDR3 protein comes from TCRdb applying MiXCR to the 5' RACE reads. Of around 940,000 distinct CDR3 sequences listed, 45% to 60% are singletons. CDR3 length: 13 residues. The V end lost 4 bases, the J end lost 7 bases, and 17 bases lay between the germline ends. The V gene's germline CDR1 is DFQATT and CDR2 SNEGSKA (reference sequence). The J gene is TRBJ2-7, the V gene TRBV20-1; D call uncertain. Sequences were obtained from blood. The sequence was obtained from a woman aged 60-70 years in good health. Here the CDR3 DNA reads TGCAGTGCTATAAAGGGATCTGTCCCTGAGCAGTACTTC. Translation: CSAIKGSVPEQYF.